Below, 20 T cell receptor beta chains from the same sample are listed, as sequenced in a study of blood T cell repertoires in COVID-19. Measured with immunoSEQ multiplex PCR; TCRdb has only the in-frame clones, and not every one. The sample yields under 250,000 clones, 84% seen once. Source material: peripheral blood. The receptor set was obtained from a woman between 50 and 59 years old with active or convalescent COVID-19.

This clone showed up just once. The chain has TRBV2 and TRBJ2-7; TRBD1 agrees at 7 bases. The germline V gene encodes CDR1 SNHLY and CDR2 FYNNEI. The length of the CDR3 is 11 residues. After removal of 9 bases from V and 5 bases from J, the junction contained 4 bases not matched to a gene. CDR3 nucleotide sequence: TGTGCCAGTTCACAGGGGAACGAGCAGTACTTC. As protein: CASSQGNEQYF.

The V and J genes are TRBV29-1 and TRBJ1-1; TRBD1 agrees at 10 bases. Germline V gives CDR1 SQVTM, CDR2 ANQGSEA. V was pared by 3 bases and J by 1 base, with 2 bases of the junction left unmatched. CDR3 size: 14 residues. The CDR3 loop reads CSVDGTGENTEAFF. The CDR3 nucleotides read TGCAGCGTTGATGGGACAGGGGAGAACACTGAAGCTTTCTTT.

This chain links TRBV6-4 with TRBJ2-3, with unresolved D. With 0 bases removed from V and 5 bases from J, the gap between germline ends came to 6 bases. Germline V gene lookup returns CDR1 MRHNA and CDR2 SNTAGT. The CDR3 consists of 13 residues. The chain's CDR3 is CASSDSERDTQYF. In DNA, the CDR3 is TGTGCCAGCAGTGACTCCGAGCGAGATACGCAGTATTTT.

CDR3 bases: TGTGCCAGTCGAAGGGGGACAGGGGCCTACAATGAGCAGTTCTTC. It codes for CASRRGTGAYNEQFF. The V call is TRBV19, the J call TRBJ2-1; 10 nucleotides line up with TRBD1. The CDR3 runs 15 residues. Germline CDR1 LNHDA, CDR2 SQIVND (reference sequence). V lost 8 bases to trimming and J lost 2 bases; unmatched junction nucleotides: 6.

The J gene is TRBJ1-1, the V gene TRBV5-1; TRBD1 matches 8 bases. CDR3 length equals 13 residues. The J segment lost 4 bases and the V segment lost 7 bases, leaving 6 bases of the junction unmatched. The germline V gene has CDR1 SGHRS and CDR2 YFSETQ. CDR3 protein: CASGETGGTEAFF. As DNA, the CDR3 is TGCGCCAGCGGGGAAACAGGGGGCACTGAAGCTTTCTTT.

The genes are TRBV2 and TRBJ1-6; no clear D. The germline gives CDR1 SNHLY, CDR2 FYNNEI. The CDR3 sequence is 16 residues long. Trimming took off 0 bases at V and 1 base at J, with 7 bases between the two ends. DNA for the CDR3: TGTGCCAGCAGTGAAGCGGAGGAATCCTATAATTCACCCCTCCACTTT. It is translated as CASSEAEESYNSPLHF.

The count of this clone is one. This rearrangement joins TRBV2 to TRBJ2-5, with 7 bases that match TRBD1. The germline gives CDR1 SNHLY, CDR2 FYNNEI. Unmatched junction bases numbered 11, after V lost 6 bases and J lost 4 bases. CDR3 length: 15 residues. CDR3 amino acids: CASRGLGQYGETQYF. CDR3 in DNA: TGTGCCAGCAGGGGCCTGGGACAGTATGGAGAGACCCAGTACTTC.

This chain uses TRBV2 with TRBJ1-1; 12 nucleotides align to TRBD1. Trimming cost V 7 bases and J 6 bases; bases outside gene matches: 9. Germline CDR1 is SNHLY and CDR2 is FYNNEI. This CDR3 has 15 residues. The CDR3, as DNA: TGTGCCAGCACCGGACCGGGACAGGGGGCCTCTGAAGCTTTCTTT. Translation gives CASTGPGQGASEAFF.

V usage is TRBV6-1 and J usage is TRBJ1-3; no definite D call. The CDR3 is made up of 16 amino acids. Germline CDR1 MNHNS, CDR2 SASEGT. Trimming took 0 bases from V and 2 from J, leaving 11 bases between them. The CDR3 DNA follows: TGTGCCAGCAGTGAAGCGGGAACCGGGACTGGAAACACCATATATTTT. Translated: CASSEAGTGTGNTIYF.

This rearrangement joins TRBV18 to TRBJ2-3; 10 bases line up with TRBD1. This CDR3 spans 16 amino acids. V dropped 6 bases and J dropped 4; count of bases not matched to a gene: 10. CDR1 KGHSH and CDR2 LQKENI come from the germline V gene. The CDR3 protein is CASSPGQGTGADTQYF. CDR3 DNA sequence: TGTGCCAGCTCTCCGGGACAGGGGACGGGCGCAGATACGCAGTATTTT.

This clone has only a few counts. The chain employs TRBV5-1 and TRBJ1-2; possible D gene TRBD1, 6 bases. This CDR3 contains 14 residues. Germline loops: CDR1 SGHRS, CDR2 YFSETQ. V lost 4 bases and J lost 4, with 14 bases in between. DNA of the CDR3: TGCGCCAGCAGCCCGAAGACACAGGGCTATGGCTACACCTTC. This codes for CASSPKTQGYGYTF.

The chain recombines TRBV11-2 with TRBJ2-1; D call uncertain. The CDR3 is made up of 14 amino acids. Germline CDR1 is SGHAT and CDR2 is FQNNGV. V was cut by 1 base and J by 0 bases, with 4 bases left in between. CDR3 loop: CASSLVFSYNEQFF. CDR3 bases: TGTGCCAGCAGCTTAGTCTTCTCCTACAATGAGCAGTTCTTC.

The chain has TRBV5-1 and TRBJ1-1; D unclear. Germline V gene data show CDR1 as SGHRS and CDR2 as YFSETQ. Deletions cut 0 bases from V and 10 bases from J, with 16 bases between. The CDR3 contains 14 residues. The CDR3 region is CASSLDLIQAPAFF. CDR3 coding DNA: TGCGCCAGCAGCTTGGACCTTATCCAGGCCCCAGCTTTCTTT.

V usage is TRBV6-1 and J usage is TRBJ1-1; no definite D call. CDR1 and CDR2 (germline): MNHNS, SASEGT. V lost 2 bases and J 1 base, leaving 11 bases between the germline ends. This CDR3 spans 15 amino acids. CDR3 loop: CASSELLGPNTEAFF. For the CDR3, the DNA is TGTGCCAGCAGTGAACTTCTTGGGCCGAACACTGAAGCTTTCTTT.

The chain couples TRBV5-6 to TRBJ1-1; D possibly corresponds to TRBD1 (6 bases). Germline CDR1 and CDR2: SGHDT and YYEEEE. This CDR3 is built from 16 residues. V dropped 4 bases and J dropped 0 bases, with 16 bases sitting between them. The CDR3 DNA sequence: TGTGCCAGCAGCCTTCGAATGGGACAAATGAACACTGAAGCTTTCTTT. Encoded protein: CASSLRMGQMNTEAFF. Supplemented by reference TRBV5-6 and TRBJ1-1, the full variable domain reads DAGVTQSPTHLIKTRGQQVTLRCSPKSGHDTVSWYQQALGQGPQFIFQYYEEEERQRGNFPDRFSGHQFPNYSSELNVNALLLGDSALYLCASSLRMGQMNTEAFFGQGTRLTVV.

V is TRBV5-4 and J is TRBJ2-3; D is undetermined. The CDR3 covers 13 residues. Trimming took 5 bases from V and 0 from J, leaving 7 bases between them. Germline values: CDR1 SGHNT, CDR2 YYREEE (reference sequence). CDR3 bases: TGTGCCAGCAGGTCGCGGAGCACAGATACGCAGTATTTT. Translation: CASRSRSTDTQYF.

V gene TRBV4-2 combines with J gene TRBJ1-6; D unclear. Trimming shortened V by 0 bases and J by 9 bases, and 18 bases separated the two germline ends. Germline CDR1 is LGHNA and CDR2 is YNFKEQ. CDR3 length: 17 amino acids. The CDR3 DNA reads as TGTGCCAGCAGCCAAGATGACTTGGGAGGAAGTGTTTCACCCCTCCACTTT. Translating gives CASSQDDLGGSVSPLHF.

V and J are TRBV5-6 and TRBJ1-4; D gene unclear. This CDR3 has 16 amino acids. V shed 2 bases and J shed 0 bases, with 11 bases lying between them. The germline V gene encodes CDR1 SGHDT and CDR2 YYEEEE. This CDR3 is CASSLGLIPTNEKLFF. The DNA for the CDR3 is TGTGCCAGCAGCTTAGGACTTATTCCAACTAATGAAAAACTGTTTTTT.

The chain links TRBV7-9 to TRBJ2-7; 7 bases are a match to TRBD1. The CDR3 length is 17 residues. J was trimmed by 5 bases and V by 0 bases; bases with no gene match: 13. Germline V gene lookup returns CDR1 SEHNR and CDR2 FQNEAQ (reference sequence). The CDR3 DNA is TGTGCCAGCAGCTTAGCGGACCTTACTACAGGGGTAGACGAGCAGTACTTC. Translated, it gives CASSLADLTTGVDEQYF.

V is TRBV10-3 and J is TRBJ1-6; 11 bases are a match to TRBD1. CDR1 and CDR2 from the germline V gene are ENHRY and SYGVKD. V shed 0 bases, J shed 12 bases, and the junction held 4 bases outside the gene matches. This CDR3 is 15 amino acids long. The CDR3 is CAISESDRGRGPLHF. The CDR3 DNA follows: TGTGCCATCAGTGAGTCGGACAGGGGGCGAGGACCCCTCCACTTT.